The T cell receptor beta chain described here comes from a study of blood T cell repertoires in COVID-19 (dated by TCRdb to the early 2020s). A note on the overall study: Samples from collaborators originated in the United States, Italy and Spain and spanned both the acute and convalescent phases of COVID-19. The prospective study material was composed of cDNA or gDNA derived from T cells, B-cell-depleted T cells, or PBMCs. Subjects who had been exposed to COVID-19, were actively infected with it, or had recovered from it provided the deeply sampled blood TCRbeta repertoires that made up the dataset. The repertoires were made available in a free public database intended to serve as a resource for research on the immune response to SARS-CoV-2. Samples came from the ongoing ImmuneRACE study (first 160 participants) plus 1,254 subjects from 6 global collaborators. Nearly every sample came with metadata listing a de-identified subject ID, COVID-19 status, age in years and sex. HLA class I and class II types, where available, came from metadata supplied by the sample provider rather than from assay-based typing.

TCRbeta CDR3 regions were amplified from genomic DNA by means of the immunoSEQ Assay, a bias-controlled multiplex PCR. Per the authors' processing: Nucleated cell counts per sample were estimated from amplification of reference gene primers within the assay. Sequence reads were collapsed and filtered to measure the absolute abundance of every unique TCRbeta CDR3 rearrangement. For each sample, productive Simpson clonality was calculated as the square root of Simpson's diversity index across productive rearrangements. TCRdb holds this immuneACCESS table with in-frame rearrangements only. Some clones are missing; in checked studies, unresolved V genes explain under half, and the rest has no known cause. The D gene and trimming were derived from the DNA, and the V and J assignments and clone size from that table. For this sample the table gives 200,000 to 250,000 clones, of which approximately 80% were detected only once. The ten most abundant clones make up 1.8% of the sample.

Participants in the prospective study were aged about 18 to 100 years, lived in over 20 United States geographic areas, and enrolled through a virtual design. In the prospective study, cohorts were assigned on the basis of participant-reported clinical history obtained from a screening survey and a study questionnaire. ImmuneRACE Cohort 3 recovered participants were defined by two consecutive negative NP/OP PCR tests, healthcare professional clearance, or symptom resolution. In the prospective study, mobile phlebotomists collected whole blood, serum and a nasopharyngeal or oropharyngeal swab from each participant. Additional blood draws and questionnaires over an approximately 2-month period could optionally be provided by prospective study participants. Before DNA extraction, prospective study blood samples were shipped either frozen or at room temperature. The germline ends are 12 bases apart after V is trimmed by 5 bases and J by 2 bases. As encoded in the germline V gene (reference sequence), CDR1 is SEHNR while CDR2 is FQNEAQ. The CDR3 contains 14 residues, cysteine and phenylalanine counted. Only the CDR3 portion is preserved as DNA: 42 bases, with reading frame beginning at the first base.

The research as a whole found: The quantity of clinical and demographic metadata differed by source and by participant and was supplied without curation.

About this clone: It lacks a known antigen. One base away there is no much larger clone; base qualities are not given.

The receptor's source is a man between 60 and 75 years old who had recovered from COVID-19. Recombination joined TRBV7-9 with TRBJ1-2; tentative D gene TRBD1, with 6 bases matching. Sequenced material: PBMCs or T cells enriched from blood (not recorded which). The CDR3 reads as follows: CASSPRTDNYGYTF. The nucleotides are TGTGCCAGCAGCCCACGGACAGACAACTATGGCTACACCTTC.